The source of this T cell receptor beta chain is a study of preoperative IRX-2 immunotherapy in early breast cancer. The treatment is: preoperative locoregional IRX-2 cytokine immunotherapy. Samples came from a phase Ib trial of preoperative locoregional IRX-2 cytokine immunotherapy. This CDR3 comprises 14 residues. Trimming took 3 bases from V and 5 from J; bases not matched to a gene: 4. The repertoire was sequenced with immunoSEQ multiplex PCR; TCRdb's copy has only in-frame clones and lacks some. The sample holds under 15,000 clones, just over 90% seen once. This clone was counted once. The sequence came from a human donor with breast cancer. V usage is TRBV23-1 and J usage is TRBJ1-2, with 9 bases matching TRBD1. TRBV23-1 falls under the ORF class, with uncertain function. Sampling was performed from a patient treated with IRX-2 immunotherapy. The CDR3 protein is CASSHRGTGYGYTF. CDR3 bases: TGCGCCAGCAGTCACCGGGGGACAGGGTATGGCTACACCTTC.